Listed here is a single T cell receptor (beta chain). Its antigen is currently unknown. The data are from a study of identifying expanded T cells in peripheral blood. CDR3 size: 14 residues. The V gene end was trimmed by 4 bases and the J gene end by 0 bases; junction bases not matched to a gene: 0. CDR1 SGHTA and CDR2 FQGTGA come from the germline V gene. TCRdb keeps only in-frame clones here, not all; method: immunoSEQ multiplex PCR. The sample has some 130,000 clones, less than 90% seen once; the top ten hold 8.4%. Regarding the study as a whole: Approximately 1.1 clones differed between technical replicates, versus around 16 and 19 over time.

This TCR was recovered from a person aged 18 to 70 in good health. The sample was blood. The chain joins TRBV7-3 to TRBJ2-3, with 8 nucleotides matching TRBD1. This chain's CDR3 is CASSWTGSTDTQYF. The CDR3 DNA follows: TGTGCCAGCAGCTGGACAGGGAGCACAGATACGCAGTATTTT.